This TCR beta chain was sequenced for a study of shared clonotypes between healthy human individuals. With V trimmed by 5 bases and J by 7 bases, 11 bases remained unmatched. This CDR3 has 14 amino acids. Germline V gene sequence: CDR1 MDHEN, CDR2 SYDVKM. Assay: immunoSEQ multiplex PCR; the TCRdb copy retains only in-frame clones and omits some. The repertoire includes more than 2,000,000 clones, more than 85% of them detected once, and 0.39% sits in the top ten. The study enrolled healthy HIV-negative adults without recent acute infections or vaccinations as donors. V usage is TRBV28 and J usage is TRBJ2-7, with 7 bases identical to TRBD1. Sequencing used naive CD4+ T cells from PBMCs. Subset denoted: CD45RA+ positively selected. This clonotype was sampled from a young man in good health. Some clones in this sample may be carry-over from other donors' samples. The CDR3 protein is CASSPQDRVREQYF. The CDR3 region has the DNA TGTGCCAGCAGTCCCCAAGACAGGGTACGAGAGCAGTACTTC.